The 5 T cell receptor beta chains in this list originate from one sample, sequenced in a study of blood T cell repertoires in COVID-19. Here immunoSEQ multiplex PCR was the method, and the copy in TCRdb shows in-frame clones only, minus some. Of over 120,000 clones listed, about four fifths are singletons. Sample: peripheral blood. The receptors shown here come from a woman aged 55-75 years with acute or convalescent COVID-19.

A single count supports this clone. The V and J genes are TRBV11-2 and TRBJ2-3, with TRBD2 matching 9 bases. The germline CDR1 and CDR2 sequences are SGHAT and FQNNGV. This CDR3 spans 16 amino acids. After removal of 5 bases from V and 3 bases from J, the junction contained 9 bases not matched to a gene. CDR3 nucleotide sequence: TGTGCCAGCAGCGGAAGGTGGCGGGAGGGGACAGATACGCAGTATTTT. This translates into CASSGRWREGTDTQYF.

The chain carries TRBV28 and TRBJ1-5, with 7 bases fitting TRBD1. The CDR3 loop spans 14 amino acids. Looked up from germline, CDR1 is MDHEN and CDR2 is SYDVKM. Trimming at V came to 6 bases and at J to 5 bases, leaving 7 bases not matched to a gene. In DNA, the CDR3 is TGTGCCAGCAGCCGGGGACAGAGTCATCAGCCCCAGCATTTT. This encodes CASSRGQSHQPQHF.

There are a few counts of this clone. The chain joins TRBV2 to TRBJ1-5; tentatively, D is TRBD1 (5 bases). Germline CDR1 and CDR2: SNHLY and FYNNEI. V lost 6 bases to trimming and J lost 9 bases, with 9 bases between them. The CDR3 has 11 residues. CDR3: CASRATGPQHF. The CDR3 DNA sequence: TGTGCCAGCAGGGCCACAGGGCCCCAGCATTTT.

The gene calls are TRBV6-6 and TRBJ2-5, with a tentative D call TRBD1 (6 bases). The V gene lost 6 bases and the J gene lost 5 bases, with 10 bases spanning the gap. CDR3 length: 12 amino acids. Germline V gene sequence: CDR1 MNHNY, CDR2 SVGAGI (reference sequence). The CDR3 DNA is TGTGCCAGCAGCGAGGGACACGAGACCCAGTACTTC. It is translated as CASSEGHETQYF.

The chain employs TRBV7-8 and TRBJ2-5; possibly TRBD1 for D (7 bases). V gave up 5 bases and J gave up 1 base, with 17 bases separating them. The CDR3 sequence is 16 residues long. The V gene's germline CDR1 is SGHVS and CDR2 FQNEAQ. The CDR3 is CASSNSGGTAQETQYF. In DNA form, the CDR3 reads TGTGCCAGCAGCAATAGTGGAGGGACAGCCCAAGAGACCCAGTACTTC.